This T cell receptor beta chain was captured in a study of T-cell reconstitution after alpha-beta-depleted transplantation in children. Unique molecular identifiers were used in preparing the TCRbeta library. Via MiXCR, TCRdb re-called the PCR reads, giving one row per CDR3 protein. The sample consists of 170,000 or so distinct CDR3 sequences, around 6.8% of them appearing once. Germline V lookup: CDR1 GTSNPN, CDR2 SVGIG (reference sequence). With 8 bases removed from V and 8 bases from J, the gap between germline ends came to 15 bases. CDR3 length: 11 amino acids. The chain links TRBV30 to TRBJ1-1; D remains unclear. The specimen was PBMCs from the stem cell graft donor, collected from the stem cell graft. The receptor was isolated from a human donor who donated a stem cell graft to a child with Wiskott-Aldrich syndrome. Here the CDR3 reads CAGRPGIEAFF. DNA for the CDR3: TGTGCCGGACGACCGGGGATCGAAGCTTTCTTT. The variable domain in full, completed from reference TRBV30 and TRBJ1-1, reads SQTIHQWPATLVQPVGSPLSLECTVEGTSNPNLYWYRQAAGRGLQLLFYSVGIGQISSEVPQNLSASRPQDRQFILSSKKLLLSDSGFYLCAGRPGIEAFFGQGTRLTVV.